This entry describes one T cell receptor (beta chain). The entry originates in a study of blood T cells in healthy people across ages. Alongside a J-beta primer mix, a sample-barcoded 5' primer served in a second PCR lasting roughly 6 to 12 cycles. Using its own MiXCR run on the 5' RACE reads, TCRdb lists one record per CDR3 protein. The sample yields about 640,000 distinct CDR3 sequences, roughly 31% seen once. The germline CDR1 and CDR2 sequences are DFQATT and SNEGSKA (reference sequence). The V gene end was trimmed by 5 bases and the J gene end by 0 bases; junction bases not matched to a gene: 7. This CDR3 spans 14 amino acids.

This chain connects TRBV20-1 to TRBJ2-7; TRBD2 matches at 7 bases. The receptor comes from an elderly woman in good health. The material sequenced was blood. The CDR3 loop reads CSAEQAGRSYEQYF. The DNA of the CDR3 is TGCAGTGCTGAACAAGCGGGACGCTCCTACGAGCAGTACTTC.